Listed below are T cell receptor beta chains from one sample, sequenced in a study of cytomegalovirus exposure and HLA in healthy donors. Assay: immunoSEQ multiplex PCR; the TCRdb copy retains only in-frame clones and omits some. The sample has 180,000 or so clones. Sequencing used PBMCs. These TCRs come from a woman under 30 in good health and CMV-seropositive. Both conserved end residues are part of each CDR3. A D gene is named only where the DNA matches it firmly.

v_call	j_call	d_call	cdr3_aa	cdr3_nt
TRBV15	TRBJ1-2	TRBD1	CATSRIAGGGSRGYTF	TGTGCCACCAGCAGAATCGCAGGGGGCGGGTCGAGGGGCTACACCTTC
TRBV7-9	TRBJ1-1	-	CASSWRAGLNTEAFF	TGTGCCAGCAGCTGGAGGGCAGGCCTGAACACTGAAGCTTTCTTT
TRBV5-1	TRBJ1-3	-	CASSLGPRHSSGNTIYF	TGCGCCAGCAGCTTGGGTCCCAGGCACAGCTCTGGAAACACCATATATTTT
TRBV6-5	TRBJ2-3	-	CASNEVAGNTDTQYF	TGTGCCAGCAATGAGGTGGCGGGAAACACAGATACGCAGTATTTT
TRBV19	TRBJ2-1	TRBD2	CASSIFAGGSYNEQFF	TGTGCCAGTAGTATTTTTGCGGGGGGTTCCTACAATGAGCAGTTCTTC
TRBV15	TRBJ2-3	-	CATSRDRGAGTDTQYF	TGTGCCACCAGCAGAGATCGGGGGGCGGGCACAGATACGCAGTATTTT
TRBV4-1	TRBJ1-2	TRBD1	CASSQSAVETGAGYTF	TGCGCCAGCAGCCAATCAGCGGTTGAGACAGGGGCTGGCTACACCTTC
TRBV6-5	TRBJ2-6	-	CASSPLGSGANVLTF	TGTGCCAGCAGTCCTCTCGGCTCTGGGGCCAACGTCCTGACTTTC
TRBV28	TRBJ1-2	TRBD1	CASRNRQGYYGYTF	TGTGCCAGCAGAAATCGACAGGGGTACTATGGCTACACCTTC
TRBV4-2	TRBJ2-7	TRBD1	CASSHLAGGDYEQYF	TGTGCCAGCAGCCACTTGGCAGGGGGTGACTACGAGCAGTACTTC
TRBV7-9	TRBJ2-3	TRBD2	CASMLAGETDTQYF	TGTGCCAGCATGCTAGCGGGAGAGACAGATACGCAGTATTTT
TRBV5-6	TRBJ2-5	-	CASSLERAGGETQYF	TGTGCCAGCAGCTTGGAGAGGGCCGGTGGAGAGACCCAGTACTTC
TRBV25-1	TRBJ1-3	-	CASSLQGRGGNTIYF	TGTGCCAGCAGTCTACAGGGAAGGGGGGGAAACACCATATATTTT
TRBV20-1	TRBJ1-1	-	CSATGNTEAFF	TGCAGTGCAACAGGTAACACTGAAGCTTTCTTT
TRBV9	TRBJ2-5	TRBD2	CASSVGSGFQETQYF	TGTGCCAGCAGCGTAGGTAGCGGGTTCCAAGAGACCCAGTACTTC
TRBV15	TRBJ2-3	-	CATSGPLAPVGDTQYF	TGTGCCACCAGCGGTCCTCTAGCGCCGGTAGGGGATACGCAGTATTTT
TRBV7-9	TRBJ2-1	TRBD2	CASRKGSGGDNEQFF	TGTGCCAGCAGAAAGGGGAGCGGGGGGGACAATGAGCAGTTCTTC
TRBV5-1	TRBJ1-2	-	CASSLVQGSGYTF	TGCGCCAGCAGCTTGGTGCAGGGAAGTGGCTACACCTTC
TRBV5-6	TRBJ1-2	TRBD1	CASSSDRVNYGYTF	TGTGCCAGCAGCTCCGACAGGGTTAACTATGGCTACACCTTC
TRBV4-1	TRBJ2-1	TRBD2	CASSQEHRRGGYNEQFF	TGCGCCAGCAGCCAAGAGCATCGACGGGGGGGCTACAATGAGCAGTTCTTC
TRBV4-3	TRBJ1-3	-	CASSQLTGVSGNTIYF	TGCGCCAGCAGCCAATTAACAGGCGTCTCTGGAAACACCATATATTTT
TRBV6-5	TRBJ1-3	-	CASSQTPNSGNTIYF	TGTGCCAGCAGCCAGACACCGAACTCTGGAAACACCATATATTTT
TRBV7-2	TRBJ1-5	-	CASSPDSFNQPQHF	TGTGCCAGCAGCCCGGACAGCTTCAATCAGCCCCAGCATTTT
TRBV11-2	TRBJ1-4	TRBD1	CASSLVRGRVNEKLFF	TGTGCCAGCAGCTTAGTCAGGGGGCGCGTAAATGAAAAACTGTTTTTT
TRBV5-1	TRBJ2-7	-	CASSQGTPSYEQYF	TGCGCCAGCAGCCAAGGGACACCTTCCTACGAGCAGTACTTC
TRBV5-1	TRBJ2-2	TRBD1	CASSLDTGAGTGELFF	TGCGCCAGCAGCTTGGATACAGGGGCCGGCACCGGGGAGCTGTTTTTT
TRBV9	TRBJ1-2	TRBD1	CASSIDRGGGYGYTF	TGTGCCAGCAGCATTGACAGGGGAGGAGGCTATGGCTACACCTTC
TRBV9	TRBJ2-7	TRBD2	CASSPRGTSGIYEQYF	TGTGCCAGCAGCCCCCGCGGGACTAGCGGGATCTACGAGCAGTACTTC
TRBV5-1	TRBJ2-1	TRBD2	CASSLMKTSGRDYNEQFF	TGCGCCAGCAGCTTGATGAAAACTAGCGGGAGGGACTACAATGAGCAGTTCTTC
TRBV7-9	TRBJ2-1	TRBD2	CASTPRAAAGARHEQFF	TGTGCCAGCACTCCCCGGGCGGCAGCGGGAGCGAGGCATGAGCAGTTCTTC
TRBV27	TRBJ1-6	-	CASSFGGNSPLHF	TGTGCCAGCAGTTTTGGGGGGAATTCACCCCTCCACTTT
TRBV27	TRBJ1-5	-	CASSFNLRQPQHF	TGTGCCAGCAGTTTTAACCTGAGGCAGCCCCAGCATTTT